Listed here are 10 T cell receptor beta chains from one sample, sequenced in a study of T cell repertoires in cytomegalovirus infection. TCRdb reprocessed the reads with MiXCR, giving one entry per CDR3 protein. The repertoire holds just over 150,000 distinct CDR3 sequences, roughly a quarter seen once, with 9.5% to 12% in the top ten. Source material: PBMCs. These receptors were obtained from a human donor in good health (CMV status not recorded). Some clones in this sample may be carry-over from other donors' samples.

This clonotype was seen repeatedly, ten times or more. This rearrangement joins TRBV7-6 to TRBJ2-1, with TRBD1 matching 9 bases. This CDR3 is 18 amino acids long. V lost 1 base and J lost 3; bases outside the gene matches: 10. Per the germline V gene, CDR1 is SGHVS and CDR2 is FNYEAQ. As DNA, the CDR3 is TGTGCCAGCAGCTTAGAGGGGGGGGGACAGGGCCTCTACAATGAGCAGTTCTTC. This encodes CASSLEGGGQGLYNEQFF.

This clonotype was picked up many times. The V call is TRBV29-1, the J call TRBJ1-3; 7 bases are a match to TRBD1. The CDR3 runs 13 residues. Unmatched junction bases numbered 6, after V lost 6 bases and J lost 4 bases. CDR1 is SQVTM, CDR2 ANQGSEA, per germline. CDR3 sequence (DNA): TGCAGCGTAGCAGGGGGATCAGGAAACACCATATATTTT. This encodes CSVAGGSGNTIYF.

V is TRBV27 and J is TRBJ2-7; 9 bases agree with TRBD1. Germline lookup yields CDR1 MNHEY and CDR2 SMNVEV (reference sequence). The CDR3 is 14 residues long. V shed 5 bases and J 6 bases; nucleotides not matched to a gene: 8. The CDR3 is CASSPHRGRGEQYF. The CDR3 coding sequence is TGTGCCAGCAGTCCCCACAGGGGGCGAGGCGAGCAGTACTTC.

About this clonotype: This could be a read error, since a much larger clone is one nucleotide away. It is unclear where the CDR3 begins or ends on the DNA, so no DNA is shown, and the CDR3 is as TCRdb lists it. The gene calls are TRBV7-8 and TRBJ2-7; the table's D gene call, TRBD2, was not cross checked with the DNA. The V gene's germline CDR1 is SGHVS and CDR2 FQNEAQ. The CDR3 has 18 amino acids, counting both end residues. The chain's CDR3 is CASSLAVATGAKSYEQNF.

This clonotype came up many times. J is TRBJ2-1 and V is TRBV7-2; D possibly corresponds to TRBD2 (5 bases). The CDR3 totals 13 residues. The germline V and J ends were trimmed by 8 bases and 0 bases, with 8 bases remaining between them. Per the germline V gene, CDR1 is SGHTA and CDR2 is FQGNSA. The CDR3 DNA is TGTGCCAGCGGACTGGTCTCCTACAATGAGCAGTTCTTC. Its translation: CASGLVSYNEQFF.

This clonotype occurred many times. This rearrangement joins TRBV12-3 or TRBV12-4 to TRBJ2-7; the match to TRBD2 covers 8 bases. The CDR3 consists of 16 residues. The J segment lost 4 bases and the V segment lost 1 base, leaving 9 bases of the junction unmatched. DNA of the CDR3: TGTGCCAGCAGTTTAGACATCCGGACTAGCCGTTACGAGCAGTACTTC. This codes for CASSLDIRTSRYEQYF.

This clonotype was picked up a small number of times. The chain employs TRBV6-6 and TRBJ2-3; 12 bases map to TRBD2. The ends lost 0 bases at V and 5 bases at J; junction bases unmatched: 6. Germline V gene sequence: CDR1 MNHNY, CDR2 SVGAGI (reference sequence). The CDR3 is 17 amino acids. The CDR3 region is CASSYSLAGGLRDTQYF. The CDR3 DNA sequence: TGTGCCAGCAGTTACTCGCTAGCGGGGGGGCTACGAGATACGCAGTATTTT.

This chain connects TRBV6-5 to TRBJ2-1, with TRBD2 matching 9 bases. Per the germline V gene, CDR1 is MNHEY and CDR2 is SVGAGI. The CDR3 has 17 amino acids. V lost 0 bases, J lost 3 bases, and 6 bases stayed unmatched. The CDR3 DNA sequence: TGTGCCAGCAGTTACTCGAAAGCGGGAGGACGCTACAATGAGCAGTTCTTC. It specifies CASSYSKAGGRYNEQFF.

This clonotype was seen repeatedly, ten times or more. V usage is TRBV7-2 and J usage is TRBJ1-5, with D hard to call. The CDR3 sequence is 12 residues long. Germline V gives CDR1 SGHTA, CDR2 FQGNSA. Between the trimmed V and J ends, which lost 2 bases and 4 bases, there was a span of 3 bases. DNA for the CDR3: TGTGCCAGCAGCTTACAAAATCAGCCCCAGCATTTT. This gives the protein CASSLQNQPQHF.

The genes are TRBV12-3 or TRBV12-4 and TRBJ1-5; D gene ambiguous. CDR3 size: 13 residues. V lost 6 bases and J 4 bases, leaving 10 bases between the germline ends. The CDR3 bases are TGTGCCAGCAGATCGGGTCTAAATCAGCCCCAGCATTTT. Amino acids: CASRSGLNQPQHF.